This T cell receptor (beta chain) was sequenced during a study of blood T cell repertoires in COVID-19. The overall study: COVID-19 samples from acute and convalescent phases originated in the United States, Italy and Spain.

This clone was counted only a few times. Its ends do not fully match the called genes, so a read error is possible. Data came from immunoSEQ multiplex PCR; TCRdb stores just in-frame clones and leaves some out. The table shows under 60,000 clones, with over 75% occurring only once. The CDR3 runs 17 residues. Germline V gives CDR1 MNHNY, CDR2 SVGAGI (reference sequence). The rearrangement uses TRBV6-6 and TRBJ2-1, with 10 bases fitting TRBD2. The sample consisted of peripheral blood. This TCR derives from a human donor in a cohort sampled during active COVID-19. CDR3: CAGSPSIAGGSREEQFF. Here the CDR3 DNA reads TGTGCCGGCAGTCCTTCAATAGCGGGAGGCTCTCGGGAGGAGCAGTTCTTC.